Here is one TCR beta chain with its context. Germline CDR1 and CDR2: ENHRY and SYGVKD. The CDR3 runs to 17 residues. Unmatched junction bases numbered 6, after V lost 7 bases and J lost 2 bases. This sample is part of a study of blood T cell repertoires in COVID-19. Study background: Italy, Spain and the United States were the sources of the convalescent and acute COVID-19 samples.

TCRdb keeps only in-frame clones here, not all; method: immunoSEQ multiplex PCR. Of about 64,000 clones listed, about 81% are singletons. Sequenced material: peripheral blood. This chain connects TRBV10-3 to TRBJ2-6, with TRBD1 identical over 12 bases. The receptor comes from a man at least 80 years old with acute or convalescent COVID-19. CDR3: CAITPGQGAPGANVLTF. CDR3 coding DNA: TGTGCCATCACCCCGGGACAGGGGGCGCCTGGGGCCAACGTCCTGACTTTC.